This T cell receptor (beta chain) comes out of a study of blood T cell repertoires in COVID-19. Repertoires were generated with immunoSEQ multiplex PCR, while TCRdb's copy carries only in-frame clones and drops some. In the table there are about 56,000 clones, 85% to 90% of which are singletons. Trimming shortened V by 6 bases and J by 2 bases, and 8 bases separated the two germline ends. CDR3 length: 11 residues. CDR1 is DFQATT, CDR2 SNEGSKA, per germline (reference sequence). Sequenced sample: peripheral blood. The clonotype originates from a woman aged 55-69 years with COVID-19, enrolled during active disease. V usage is TRBV20-1 and J usage is TRBJ2-7; TRBD2 might be the D (5 bases). CDR3 nucleotides: TGCAGTGCCAGACTAACCTACGAGCAGTACTTC. Translation: CSARLTYEQYF.